The source of this T cell receptor beta chain is a study of beta chain features in type 1 diabetes. Isolated RNA was reverse transcribed in full, so expressed TCRB transcripts were sequenced. The table came from immunoSEQ multiplex PCR; TCRdb's copy has only in-frame clones and leaves some out. The table records 200,000 to 250,000 clones, about a tenth of them present only once. The CDR3 sequence is 15 residues long. CDR1 is SNHLY, CDR2 FYNNEI, per germline. V was cut by 10 bases and J by 4 bases, with 20 bases left in between. The clonotype was recovered from a man aged 18-30 years in good health. Sequencing used central memory CD4+ T cells from blood. The chain carries TRBV2 and TRBJ2-1, with D perhaps matching TRBD2 (6 bases). The CDR3 protein is CAMSARGTPYNEQFF. The CDR3 nucleotides are TGTGCCATGAGCGCCCGGGGGACCCCGTACAATGAGCAGTTCTTC.